The source of this T cell receptor beta chain is a study of blood T cells in healthy people across ages. V lost 4 bases to trimming and J lost 4 bases, with 12 bases between them. This CDR3 spans 13 amino acids. Looked up from germline, CDR1 is SQVTM and CDR2 is ANQGSEA. Study conclusions and caveats: Roughly linear age-related decline in beta diversity appeared, significant by age approximately 41. A strong correlation was found between TCR beta diversity and the percentage of naive T cells.

Each sample gave at least 7 million isolated PBMCs. The second PCR ran about 6 to 11 cycles with a sample-barcoded 5' primer and J-beta primers. TCRdb recomputed calls from the 5' RACE reads with MiXCR, one row per CDR3 protein. Of over a million distinct CDR3 sequences listed, approximately 60% are singletons. With respect to this clonotype: Antigen specificity is unknown.

The TCR was taken from a man younger than 35 in good health. Specimen: blood. The gene calls are TRBV29-1 and TRBJ2-3, with a weak D call TRBD1 (5 bases). CDR3 amino acids: CSVGQPSPDTQYF. The CDR3 DNA reads as TGCAGCGTTGGACAGCCCTCCCCAGATACGCAGTATTTT.